Each of the 19 T cell receptor beta chains below was sequenced from the same sample in a study of T cells in Graves' hyperthyroidism and ophthalmopathy (dated by TCRdb to between 2018 and 2021). Library construction relied on multiplex PCR. Instrument used: Illumina HiSeq 2000. The TCR beta CDR3 regions were amplified from the RNA transcripts. The first round of RT-PCR for the TCR CDR3 was performed with the HTBI primer set and the Qiagen OneStep RT-PCR kit. The raw public data were reprocessed by TCRdb itself: fastp quality trimming at Q25, MiXCR clonotype calling, in-frame beta chains only. Every CDR3 protein is listed once, alongside the most common genes and DNA of its rows. This sample comprises about 380,000 distinct CDR3 sequences, approximately 13% of them detected only once. The ten largest clones add up to less than 25% of the sample. Sequenced: blood. These receptors were collected from a man between 25 and 39 years old with Graves' hyperthyroidism that later progressed to Graves' ophthalmopathy.

The sample holds many counts of this clonotype. This chain links TRBV24-1 with TRBJ1-2, with D hard to call. The CDR3 sequence is 14 residues long. CDR1 and CDR2 from the germline V gene are KGHDR and SFDVKD. V gave up 0 bases and J gave up 2 bases, with 6 bases separating them. The CDR3 bases are TGTGCCACCAGTGATTTGGGCCGCAACTATGGCTACACCTTC. Protein sequence: CATSDLGRNYGYTF.

There are many counts of this clonotype. The chain employs TRBV18 and TRBJ2-1, with 9 bases aligning to TRBD1. CDR1 is KGHSH, CDR2 LQKENI, per germline. V lost 5 bases, J lost 7 bases, and 9 bases stayed unmatched. This CDR3 spans 15 amino acids. The CDR3 DNA reads TGTGCCAGCTCAGCACAACAGGGGGCTCAAAATGAGCAGTTCTTC. Translated, it gives CASSAQQGAQNEQFF.

The sample holds many counts of this clonotype. The genes are TRBV3-1 and TRBJ2-7; 10 positions agree with TRBD2. The CDR3 consists of 15 residues. Germline-derived CDR1 and CDR2 are LGHDT and YNNKEL (reference sequence). V lost 2 bases to trimming and J lost 5 bases; unmatched junction nucleotides: 6. The CDR3 DNA is TGTGCCAGCAGCCAACTCAGCGGGGGGGTCGACGAGCAGTACTTC. Translating it yields CASSQLSGGVDEQYF.

The CDR3 sequence is CATSSGSHSNQPQHF. CDR3 nucleotide sequence: TGTGCCACCAGCAGCGGCAGCCATAGCAATCAGCCCCAGCATTTT. The chain carries TRBV15 and TRBJ1-5; D is undetermined. The CDR3 is 15 residues long. Trimming took 3 bases from V and 0 from J, leaving 9 bases between them. The germline V gene encodes CDR1 LNHNV and CDR2 YYDKDF (reference sequence).

This clonotype has more than one count but fewer than ten. The CDR3 DNA sequence: TGTGCCATCTCGACCGCCGCGGAGCTGTTTTTT. Its protein product is CAISTAAELFF. The J gene is TRBJ2-2, the V gene TRBV6-1; D uncertain. The germline V gene has CDR1 MNHNS and CDR2 SASEGT. V was trimmed by 10 bases and J by 10 bases, leaving 13 bases between them. The CDR3 contains 11 residues.

This clonotype was seen at least ten times. This chain uses TRBV12-3 or TRBV12-4 with TRBJ2-5, with a weak D call TRBD1 (6 bases). CDR3 length: 17 residues. V dropped 3 bases and J dropped 5 bases, with 22 bases sitting between them. CDR3 loop: CASSFSDYRALRETQYF. As DNA, the CDR3 is TGTGCCAGCAGTTTCTCCGACTACAGGGCATTGAGGGAGACCCAGTACTTC.

V and J are TRBV19 and TRBJ2-3; TRBD2 aligns across 10 bases. The V segment lost 3 bases and the J segment 2 bases; nucleotides outside the gene matches: 8. This CDR3 region has 17 residues. Germline loops: CDR1 LNHDA, CDR2 SQIVND (reference sequence). The DNA of the CDR3 is TGTGCCAGTAGTATCAATAGCGGGGGGCACAACACAGATACGCAGTATTTT. Residues: CASSINSGGHNTDTQYF.

The table lists this clonotype with a few counts. The chain has TRBV12-3 or TRBV12-4 and TRBJ2-7, with D possibly matching TRBD2 (6 bases). CDR3 length: 14 amino acids. Trimming took 5 bases from V and 3 from J, leaving 14 bases between them. The CDR3 spells CASSNRGTLYEQYF. In nucleotides, the CDR3 is TGTGCCAGCAGTAACCGGGGGACGCTCTACGAGCAGTACTTC.

This clonotype was found many times. V gene TRBV6-2 or TRBV6-3 combines with J gene TRBJ2-7, with 8 bases identical to TRBD1. The CDR3 has 14 amino acids. Germline V gene lookup returns CDR1 MNHEY and CDR2 SVGEGT. The ends lost 3 bases at V and 4 bases at J; junction bases unmatched: 5. CDR3 in amino acids: CASSYSQGAYEQYF. The CDR3 DNA reads as TGTGCCAGCAGTTATTCCCAGGGGGCGTACGAGCAGTACTTC.

This clonotype was seen ten or more times. The rearrangement links TRBV11-3 to TRBJ2-3; D is perhaps TRBD2 (7 bases). The germline CDR1 and CDR2 sequences are SGHNT and YENEEA. V dropped 1 base and J dropped 6 bases, with 14 bases sitting between them. The CDR3 is made up of 15 amino acids. The CDR3 DNA reads TGTGCCAGCAGCTTAGTCCGGGGGGCTCAGGATACGCAGTATTTT. Its protein is CASSLVRGAQDTQYF. Variable domain in full (rest from reference TRBV11-3 and TRBJ2-3): EAGVVQSPRYKIIEKKQPVAFWCNPISGHNTLYWYLQNLGQGPELLIRYENEEAVDDSQLPKDRFSAERLKGVDSTLKIQPAELGDSAVYLCASSLVRGAQDTQYFGPGTRLTVL.

This clonotype showed up many times. CDR3 sequence reads: CSVAGKGTLNTEAFF. The DNA of the CDR3 is TGCAGCGTTGCCGGGAAGGGGACATTGAACACTGAAGCTTTCTTT. The chain employs TRBV29-1 and TRBJ1-1, with D tentatively TRBD1 (6 bases). The CDR3 length is 15 residues. CDR1 is SQVTM and CDR2 is ANQGSEA in the germline V gene. Trimming cost V 4 bases and J 0 bases, with 15 bases left between them.

Many counts were recorded for this clonotype. This chain links TRBV11-2 with TRBJ2-1, with 15 bases that match TRBD2. Trimming cost V 5 bases and J 9 bases; bases outside gene matches: 11. The germline V gene encodes CDR1 SGHAT and CDR2 FQNNGV. This CDR3 region has 17 residues. The CDR3, as DNA: TGTGCCAGCAGCACCGGACTAGCGGGGGGGCAAGGTGGTGAGCAGTTCTTC. Protein: CASSTGLAGGQGGEQFF.

V gene TRBV5-1 combines with J gene TRBJ2-7, with 10 bases identical to TRBD2. The J segment lost 6 bases and the V segment lost 2 bases, leaving 8 bases of the junction unmatched. The CDR3 consists of 15 residues. Looked up from germline, CDR1 is SGHRS and CDR2 is YFSETQ. The CDR3 here is CASSFASGGPLEQYF. The CDR3 DNA follows: TGCGCCAGCAGCTTCGCTAGCGGGGGCCCCCTCGAGCAGTACTTC.

This clonotype has ten or more counts. The CDR3 sequence: CSLGADGGYTF. As DNA, the CDR3 is TGCAGCTTGGGGGCCGACGGTGGCTACACCTTC. V gene TRBV29-1 combines with J gene TRBJ1-2; perhaps TRBD1 as D (6 bases). Germline-derived CDR1 and CDR2 are SQVTM and ANQGSEA. This CDR3 is 11 amino acids long. V was clipped by 8 bases and J by 7 bases, with 14 bases between them.

As DNA, the CDR3 is TGTGCCAGCAGCCAAGAAACCGGGACATCCACGCGGAATTCACCCCTCCACTTT. It translates to CASSQETGTSTRNSPLHF. The rearrangement uses TRBV4-2 and TRBJ1-6; possible D gene TRBD1, 6 bases. Germline V gene data show CDR1 as LGHNA and CDR2 as YNFKEQ. CDR3 length: 18 amino acids. V lost 0 bases to trimming and J lost 7 bases, with 19 bases between them.

This clonotype was found many times. CDR3 nucleotides: TGTGCCAGCAGCCTGACCAGGGGAGTTGCAGCTTTCTTT. It is translated as CASSLTRGVAAFF. The chain employs TRBV7-9 and TRBJ1-1; D is possibly TRBD1 (6 bases). From germline, CDR1 is SEHNR and CDR2 FQNEAQ (reference sequence). The CDR3 sequence is 13 residues long. V was trimmed by 5 bases and J by 10 bases, leaving 17 bases between them.

This clonotype was counted at least ten times. Written as DNA, the CDR3 is TGCAGTGCTACTCAGGACAGGGCGGAGACCCAGTACTTC. Translated, it gives CSATQDRAETQYF. This rearrangement joins TRBV20-1 to TRBJ2-5, with 8 positions matching TRBD1. The CDR3 is 13 amino acids. V lost 4 bases, J lost 5 bases, and 6 bases stayed unmatched. The germline V gene encodes CDR1 DFQATT and CDR2 SNEGSKA (reference sequence).

The chain recombines TRBV11-2 with TRBJ1-6, with 7 nucleotides matching TRBD1. The V gene's germline CDR1 is SGHAT and CDR2 FQNNGV. The CDR3 totals 16 residues. The trim removed 4 bases at V and 0 bases at J, leaving 3 bases unmatched. CDR3 region: CASSSRDSSYNSPLHF. The DNA of the CDR3 is TGTGCCAGCAGCTCCAGGGACAGCTCCTATAATTCACCCCTCCACTTT.

This clonotype has more than one count but fewer than ten. CDR3 DNA: TGCAGCGCGGGAACGGACGAGCAGTACTTC. This gives the protein CSAGTDEQYF. This chain connects TRBV29-1 to TRBJ2-7; possible D gene TRBD2, 5 bases. The germline V gene has CDR1 SQVTM and CDR2 ANQGSEA. The CDR3 sequence is 10 residues long. Trimming left V 7 bases short and J 5 bases short, with 9 bases between.